This T cell receptor beta chain was captured by sequencing in a study of blood T cell repertoires in COVID-19. At the level of the study: The origin of the acute and convalescent COVID-19 samples was the United States, Italy and Spain. T cells, B-cell-depleted T cells, or PBMCs supplied cDNA or gDNA.

Trimming removed 6 bases from V and 3 bases from J; junction bases left unmatched: 3. This CDR3 comprises 13 residues. As handled by the study authors: Estimated nucleated cell counts came from reference gene primer amplification. Produced via immunoSEQ multiplex PCR; TCRdb's table is partial and in-frame only. That table gives V, J and clone size, and the DNA gave D and trimming. The sample contains 200,000 to 250,000 clones, roughly four fifths of which appear only once. Sequenced input: peripheral blood. The chain uses TRBV12-3 or TRBV12-4 and TRBJ2-7; TRBD1 matches 9 bases. The clonotype originates from a man younger than 40 who had recovered from COVID-19. The CDR3 loop reads CASRGTGSYEQYF. The CDR3 bases are TGTGCCAGCAGGGGGACAGGGAGCTACGAGCAGTACTTC.